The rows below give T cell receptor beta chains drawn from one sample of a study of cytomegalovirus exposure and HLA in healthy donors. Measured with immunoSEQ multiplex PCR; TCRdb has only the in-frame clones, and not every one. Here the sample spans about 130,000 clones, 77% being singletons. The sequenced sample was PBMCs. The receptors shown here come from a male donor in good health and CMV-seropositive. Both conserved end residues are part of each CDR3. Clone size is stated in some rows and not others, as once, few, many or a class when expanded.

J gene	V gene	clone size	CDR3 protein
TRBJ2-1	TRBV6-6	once	CASSLETGGNEQFF
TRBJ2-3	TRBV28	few	CASSFRVLAGTDTQYF
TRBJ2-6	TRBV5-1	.	CASSLGGVSGANVLTF
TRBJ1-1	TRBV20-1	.	CSANAGPVAFF
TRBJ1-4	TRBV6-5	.	CASSSSRGNLKLFF
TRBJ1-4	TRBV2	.	CASSQQGGNEKLFF
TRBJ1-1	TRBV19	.	CASSIMTRPNTEAFF
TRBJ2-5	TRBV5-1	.	CASSLVRIQETQYF
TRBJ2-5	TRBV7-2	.	CASSYRSIGTGAGTQYF
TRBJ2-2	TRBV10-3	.	CAISERGLAGGPGTGELFF
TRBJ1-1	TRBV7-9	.	CSSMPRDTEAFF
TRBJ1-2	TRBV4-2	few	CASSPEAAKNYGYTF
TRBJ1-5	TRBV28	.	CASSILTGGDGNQPQHF
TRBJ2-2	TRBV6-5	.	CASGGYTGELFF
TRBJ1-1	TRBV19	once	CASSTTGINTEAFF
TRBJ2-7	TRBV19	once	CASSIQAGDSYEQYF
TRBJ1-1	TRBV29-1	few	CSVEMGGRAEAFF
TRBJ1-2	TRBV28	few	CASSYTYGLGQANYGYTF
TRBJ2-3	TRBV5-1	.	CASSLDRPSTDTQYF
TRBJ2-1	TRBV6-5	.	CASSPLAHSYNEQFF
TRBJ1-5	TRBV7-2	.	CASSLNRDQPQHF
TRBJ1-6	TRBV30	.	CAWSVHGDSPLHF
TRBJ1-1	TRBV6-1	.	CASSYGTWETEAFF
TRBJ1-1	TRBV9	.	CASSDTIEAFF
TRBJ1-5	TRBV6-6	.	CASSPDGNNQPQHF
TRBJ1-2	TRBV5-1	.	CASSSARGRRYGYTF
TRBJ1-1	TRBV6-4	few	CASSDGGDGTEAFF
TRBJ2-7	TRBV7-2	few	CASSSSKLVTEQYF
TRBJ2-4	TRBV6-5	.	CASSTSPGQGNIQYF
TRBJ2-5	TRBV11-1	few	CASSLGGEETQYF
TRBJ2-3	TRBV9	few	CASSRDRATDTQYF
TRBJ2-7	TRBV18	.	CASSPQRGGRSYEQYF
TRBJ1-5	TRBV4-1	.	CASSPGQGAQSQPQHF
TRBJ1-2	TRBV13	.	CASSLGRGSNYGYTF
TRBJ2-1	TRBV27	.	CASSSNPGLPLNEQFF
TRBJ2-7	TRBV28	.	CASAGTGSSYEQYF
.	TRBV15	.	CATSGGTSGTPYEQYF
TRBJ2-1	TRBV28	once	CASSFPSGSLNEQFF
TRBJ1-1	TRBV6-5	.	CASNGQGTEAFF
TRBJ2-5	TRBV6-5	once	CATRRGRGLQETQYF
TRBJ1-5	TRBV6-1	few	CALQGSEKPYQPQHF
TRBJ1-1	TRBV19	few	CASSIGVRDTEAFF
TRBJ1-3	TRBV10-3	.	CALRPGGRENTIYF
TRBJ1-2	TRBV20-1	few	CSADGGGGYTF
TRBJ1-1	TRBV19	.	CASSVGQGTNTEAFF
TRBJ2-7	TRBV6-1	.	CASSSGDYEQYF
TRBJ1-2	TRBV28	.	CASRVTNPQKLGYTF
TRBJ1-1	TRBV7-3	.	CAGSLDRAGTEAFF
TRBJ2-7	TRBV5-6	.	CASSWEQGGEQYF
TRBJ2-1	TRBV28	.	CASSRGLAGGPRYNEQFF
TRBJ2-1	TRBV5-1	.	CASSLGAGQGSYNEQFF
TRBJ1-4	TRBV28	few	CASSLSSDTRHTF
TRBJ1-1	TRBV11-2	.	CASSLLSNTEAFF